The 27 T cell receptor beta chains presented below share a single source sample, sequenced in a study of shared clonotypes between healthy human individuals. Terminally differentiated effector memory CD45RA+ cells were left out of the naive CD8 fraction, which was CD45RO-negative and positively selected for CCR7. Assay used: immunoSEQ multiplex PCR; TCRdb lists only in-frame clones, some missing. The profile shows more than 2 million clones, roughly 95% of them singletons. The sample comprised naive CD8+ T cells from PBMCs. These receptor sequences come from a man younger than 35 in good health. Some clones in this sample may be carry-over from other donors' samples.

Of note for this clone: Within the sample, other DNA sequences also encode this same CDR3. The chain links TRBV7-3 to TRBJ2-7; no reliable D call. CDR3 length: 13 residues. Per the germline V gene, CDR1 is SGHTA and CDR2 is FQGTGA. The V end was cut by 2 bases, the J end by 0 bases, with 5 bases between. The CDR3 loop is CASSLASSYEQYF. CDR3 in DNA: TGTGCCAGCAGCTTAGCGAGCTCCTACGAGCAGTACTTC.

The gene calls are TRBV7-9 and TRBJ2-7, with D tentatively TRBD2 (5 bases). Germline CDR1 SEHNR, CDR2 FQNEAQ (reference sequence). The CDR3 length is 15 residues. Trimming took 1 base from V and 0 from J, leaving 10 bases between them. CDR3 amino acids: CASSLGMGDSYEQYF. The CDR3 DNA is TGTGCCAGCAGCTTAGGGATGGGAGACTCCTACGAGCAGTACTTC.

V and J are TRBV27 and TRBJ2-1; 7 bases align to TRBD2. J was trimmed by 2 bases and V by 5 bases; bases with no gene match: 9. Germline V gene lookup returns CDR1 MNHEY and CDR2 SMNVEV (reference sequence). CDR3 length equals 16 residues. CDR3 coding DNA: TGTGCCAGCAGTCCCCTTGCGGCGGGGGCCTACAATGAGCAGTTCTTC. Amino acid sequence: CASSPLAAGAYNEQFF.

The rearrangement joins TRBV28 to TRBJ2-7; D not certain. CDR1 is MDHEN, CDR2 SYDVKM, per germline. The V end lost 8 bases, the J end lost 0 bases, and 11 bases lay between the germline ends. The CDR3 runs 13 residues. The CDR3 region has the DNA TGTGCCAGCGCCCCAGATCGCTCCTACGAGCAGTACTTC. Protein: CASAPDRSYEQYF.

This clone was recorded only once. The gene calls are TRBV6-1 and TRBJ2-7; no definite D call. The CDR3 has 14 residues. Per the germline V gene, CDR1 is MNHNS and CDR2 is SASEGT. With 3 bases removed from V and 2 bases from J, the gap between germline ends came to 11 bases. CDR3 DNA sequence: TGTGCCAGCAGTGAGCCTACAAAAACCTACGAGCAGTACTTC. Its translation: CASSEPTKTYEQYF.

This chain uses TRBV19 with TRBJ2-7, with TRBD2 as a possible D gene (6 bases). This CDR3 is 16 amino acids long. Per the germline V gene, CDR1 is LNHDA and CDR2 is SQIVND (reference sequence). V shed 6 bases and J shed 0 bases, with 18 bases lying between them. For the CDR3, the DNA is TGTGCCAGTAGCCCTGCTCGCAGACTAGTCTCCTACGAGCAGTACTTC. Translating gives CASSPARRLVSYEQYF.

The rearrangement uses TRBV19 and TRBJ2-7; 8 nucleotides agree with TRBD1. V lost 5 bases to trimming and J lost 4 bases; unmatched junction nucleotides: 10. CDR3 length: 15 amino acids. In germline, CDR1 is LNHDA, CDR2 SQIVND (reference sequence). Here the CDR3 DNA reads TGTGCCAGTAGTGACAGGGGCGCCGTGAGGTACGAGCAGTACTTC. Its protein is CASSDRGAVRYEQYF.

The chain uses TRBV30 and TRBJ2-1, with D perhaps matching TRBD1 (6 bases). CDR1 is GTSNPN and CDR2 is SVGIG in the germline V gene (reference sequence). V was clipped by 4 bases and J by 5 bases, with 18 bases between them. There are 15 residues in the CDR3. The CDR3, as DNA: TGTGCCTGGACGGCCGAGGACAGTGTTAACAATGAGCAGTTCTTC. Translating it yields CAWTAEDSVNNEQFF.

Comment on this clone: The same CDR3 is also encoded by other DNA sequences in this sample. This sequence joins TRBV5-1 and TRBJ1-4; D gene unclear. The CDR3 extends over 15 amino acids. Trimming left V 0 bases short and J 8 bases short, with 14 bases between. In germline, CDR1 is SGHRS, CDR2 YFSETQ. CDR3: CASSLEGGIGEKLFF. CDR3 coding DNA: TGCGCCAGCAGCTTGGAGGGAGGGATCGGGGAAAAACTGTTTTTT.

As to this clone: The same CDR3 also results from other DNA sequences found in this sample. This rearrangement joins TRBV7-6 to TRBJ2-7, with a weak D call TRBD1 (6 bases). Germline V lookup: CDR1 SGHVS, CDR2 FNYEAQ. Trimming stripped 1 base from V and 2 bases from J, with 12 bases between. The CDR3 is 15 residues long. CDR3 DNA sequence: TGTGCCAGCAGCTTAGGGTTAGGGGGAGCCTACGAGCAGTACTTC. This sequence encodes CASSLGLGGAYEQYF.

A single count supports this clone. The rearrangement uses TRBV13 and TRBJ2-7, with 7 nucleotides matching TRBD2. From germline, CDR1 is PRHDT and CDR2 FYEKMQ (reference sequence). CDR3 length: 15 amino acids. J gave up 5 bases and V 5 bases, and 12 bases lay outside the gene matches. In nucleotides, the CDR3 is TGTGCCAGCAGCCGCAATATAGCGGGCTGGGACGAGCAGTACTTC. Translated, it gives CASSRNIAGWDEQYF.

This clone was observed once. For the CDR3, the DNA is TGCAGCGCCCTCACAGATACGCAGTATTTT. Translation: CSALTDTQYF. The chain employs TRBV29-1 and TRBJ2-3; D ambiguous. CDR1 is SQVTM and CDR2 is ANQGSEA in the germline V gene. The CDR3 is made up of 10 amino acids. Trimming removed 7 bases from V and 2 bases from J, with 4 bases in between.

V gene TRBV19 combines with J gene TRBJ1-5; maybe TRBD1 (5 bases). CDR3 size: 12 residues. The V gene lost 4 bases and the J gene lost 5 bases, with 6 bases spanning the gap. Germline CDR1 LNHDA, CDR2 SQIVND (reference sequence). The CDR3 bases are TGTGCCAGTAGTACAGGGTATCAGCCCCAGCATTTT. Translating gives CASSTGYQPQHF.

This clone was observed a few times. The chain joins TRBV6-5 to TRBJ1-1; no clear D. The CDR3 has 11 amino acids. Germline V gives CDR1 MNHEY, CDR2 SVGAGI. V gave up 5 bases and J gave up 6 bases, with 7 bases separating them. CDR3: CASSGASEAFF. For the CDR3, the DNA is TGTGCCAGCAGTGGAGCTTCTGAAGCTTTCTTT.

The J gene is TRBJ2-4, the V gene TRBV7-9; possibly TRBD1 or TRBD2 for D (6 bases each). V was pared by 3 bases and J by 0 bases, with 15 bases between. Germline V CDR1 and CDR2: SEHNR, FQNEAQ (reference sequence). The CDR3 totals 17 residues. CDR3 bases: TGTGCCAGCAGCTTTGGGGGGCTGATAATAGCCAAAAACATTCAGTACTTC. Amino acid sequence: CASSFGGLIIAKNIQYF.

This chain links TRBV4-1 with TRBJ2-1, with TRBD2 matching over 7 bases. V was pared by 6 bases and J by 9 bases, with 26 bases of the junction left unmatched. The CDR3 is 19 amino acids. Looked up from germline, CDR1 is MGHRA and CDR2 is YSYEKL. The CDR3 sequence is CASSARSSLVAGNLIEQFF. The DNA of the CDR3 is TGCGCCAGCAGTGCAAGATCGTCCCTAGTAGCGGGTAACCTCATTGAGCAGTTCTTC.

The CDR3 loop reads CASSVTGRGENIQYF. CDR3 nucleotides: TGTGCCAGCAGCGTCACAGGGAGAGGAGAGAACATTCAGTACTTC. V and J are TRBV7-9 and TRBJ2-4; D is perhaps TRBD1 (6 bases). The CDR3 is 15 amino acids. Germline CDR1 and CDR2: SEHNR and FQNEAQ (reference sequence). V was cut by 5 bases and J by 7 bases, with 18 bases left in between.

The gene calls are TRBV28 and TRBJ1-5; possibly TRBD1 for D (5 bases). Per germline, CDR1 MDHEN and CDR2 SYDVKM. Between the trimmed V and J ends, which lost 8 bases and 6 bases, there was a span of 14 bases. The CDR3 sequence is 13 residues long. The CDR3 sequence: CASLVSGGQPQHF. The CDR3 region has the DNA TGTGCCAGCCTGGTATCGGGGGGTCAGCCCCAGCATTTT.

The V call is TRBV7-8, the J call TRBJ1-3, with unresolved D. Germline CDR1 and CDR2: SGHVS and FQNEAQ. The CDR3 contains 13 residues. CDR3 in amino acids: CATRTISGNTIYF. DNA for the CDR3: TGTGCAACCCGGACGATCTCTGGAAACACCATATATTTT.

The chain carries TRBV4-3 and TRBJ2-1, with 11 bases lining up with TRBD2. The CDR3 is 16 amino acids. CDR1 LGHNA and CDR2 YSLEER come from the germline V gene. V shed 5 bases, J shed 7 bases, and the junction held 10 bases outside the gene matches. In nucleotides, the CDR3 is TGCGCCAGCAGCTGGGGACTAGCGGCTTCTGGGAATGAGCAGTTCTTC. As protein: CASSWGLAASGNEQFF.

On this clone: Other DNA sequences from this sample encode an identical CDR3 as well. This chain uses TRBV28 with TRBJ2-7; tentatively, D is TRBD1 or TRBD2 (5 bases each). Looked up from germline, CDR1 is MDHEN and CDR2 is SYDVKM. Trimming left V 2 bases short and J 3 bases short, with 11 bases between. The CDR3 loop spans 14 amino acids. The CDR3 is CASSLGRAGYEQYF. CDR3 bases: TGTGCCAGCAGTTTAGGCAGGGCGGGCTACGAGCAGTACTTC.

This clone was detected once. The chain has TRBV5-1 and TRBJ1-1; D gene uncertain. The CDR3 contains 14 residues. CDR1 and CDR2 (germline): SGHRS, YFSETQ. V was trimmed by 4 bases and J by 4 bases, leaving 14 bases between them. The CDR3 protein is CASSLRSPGTEAFF. For the CDR3, the DNA is TGCGCCAGCAGCCTCAGGAGTCCGGGCACTGAAGCTTTCTTT.

This chain joins TRBV5-3 and TRBJ1-2; the D gene is possibly TRBD1 (5 bases). TRBV5-3 is an open reading frame whose function is uncertain. The V end lost 3 bases, the J end lost 1 base, and 16 bases lay between the germline ends. CDR3 length: 16 amino acids. CDR3 loop: CARSCPGGRYNYGYTF. The CDR3 region has the DNA TGTGCCAGAAGCTGCCCCGGGGGACGGTATAACTATGGCTACACCTTC.

J is TRBJ1-4 and V is TRBV11-2; no firm D call. Per germline, CDR1 SGHAT and CDR2 FQNNGV. The CDR3 is made up of 17 amino acids. V lost 2 bases and J lost 2, with 15 bases in between. CDR3 region: CASSLRSRTDTNEKLFF. DNA for the CDR3: TGTGCCAGCAGCTTAAGGTCTCGGACGGATACTAATGAAAAACTGTTTTTT.

The rearrangement joins TRBV5-6 to TRBJ2-1; D remains ambiguous. Germline V gives CDR1 SGHDT, CDR2 YYEEEE. Between the trimmed V and J ends, which lost 4 bases and 12 bases, there was a span of 14 bases. The length of the CDR3 is 12 residues. The DNA for the CDR3 is TGTGCCAGCAGCCCTGAAACCAACGTGCAGTTCTTC. Protein sequence: CASSPETNVQFF. Full variable domain (missing parts from reference TRBV5-6 and TRBJ2-1): DAGVTQSPTHLIKTRGQQVTLRCSPKSGHDTVSWYQQALGQGPQFIFQYYEEEERQRGNFPDRFSGHQFPNYSSELNVNALLLGDSALYLCASSPETNVQFFGPGTRLTVL.

The V and J genes are TRBV7-9 and TRBJ1-1, with TRBD1 matching over 9 bases. CDR3 length: 16 residues. Trimming at V came to 1 base and at J to 11 bases, leaving 14 bases not matched to a gene. Germline V gene lookup returns CDR1 SEHNR and CDR2 FQNEAQ (reference sequence). Here the CDR3 reads CASSLGGTGTLTGAFF. The CDR3 region has the DNA TGTGCCAGCAGCTTAGGTGGGACAGGGACCCTGACGGGGGCTTTCTTT.

This chain joins TRBV27 and TRBJ2-7; tentative D call: TRBD2 (5 bases). V was pared by 5 bases and J by 3 bases, with 23 bases between. CDR1 and CDR2 (germline): MNHEY, SMNVEV (reference sequence). The CDR3 is made up of 17 amino acids. The CDR3 nucleotides read TGTGCCAGCAGTCCCTATAAGGGTACGCGGGTAAACTACGAGCAGTACTTC. Translated: CASSPYKGTRVNYEQYF.